These 18 T cell receptor beta chains were all obtained from the same sample, sequenced in a study of shared clonotypes between healthy human individuals. The protocol was immunoSEQ multiplex PCR, while the TCRdb copy is restricted to in-frame clones and leaves out a portion. The sample lists hundreds of thousands of clones; 55% to 85% were seen once. The specimen was memory CD4+ T cells sorted from blood. Specified subset: CD45RA-negative fraction. Receptors were obtained from a woman in her twenties or thirties in good health.

The chain couples TRBV4-1 to TRBJ1-5; D unresolved. V lost 4 bases and J 5 bases, leaving 9 bases between the germline ends. The CDR3 runs to 13 residues. Looked up from germline, CDR1 is MGHRA and CDR2 is YSYEKL. In nucleotides, the CDR3 is TGCGCCAGCAGCCCAAGTTCTTATCAGCCCCAGCATTTT. It encodes CASSPSSYQPQHF.

This clone was counted between two and nine times. V gene TRBV30 combines with J gene TRBJ2-7, with unresolved D. Germline CDR1 and CDR2: GTSNPN and SVGIG (reference sequence). This CDR3 spans 13 amino acids. V lost 2 bases and J lost 2, with 10 bases in between. The CDR3 region has the DNA TGTGCCTGGAGTTACTACGGAACCTACGAGCAGTACTTC. Amino acid sequence: CAWSYYGTYEQYF.

The rearrangement joins TRBV28 to TRBJ1-1; the D is unclear. The CDR3 runs 13 residues. Looked up from germline, CDR1 is MDHEN and CDR2 is SYDVKM. The V end was cut by 2 bases, the J end by 6 bases, with 10 bases between. In DNA form, the CDR3 reads TGTGCCAGCAGTTTAGGTGGCGGGGCTGAAGCTTTCTTT. Its protein product is CASSLGGGAEAFF.

The gene calls are TRBV6-5 and TRBJ2-7, with 9 bases fitting TRBD2. The CDR3 consists of 15 residues. Germline CDR1 reads MNHEY; CDR2 reads SVGAGI. The V and J ends lost 2 bases and 5 bases, in that order; junction bases with no gene match: 7. CDR3 nucleotide sequence: TGTGCCAGCAGTTACGATGCGGGAGGGCCAAACGAGCAGTACTTC. This translates into CASSYDAGGPNEQYF.

The V call is TRBV7-6, the J call TRBJ2-1; 8 nucleotides line up with TRBD2. The CDR3 is 16 residues long. Looked up from germline, CDR1 is SGHVS and CDR2 is FNYEAQ. V gave up 4 bases and J gave up 7 bases; unmatched junction bases: 12. This chain's CDR3 is CASSYNPGTSLNEQFF. CDR3 in DNA: TGTGCCAGCAGCTACAATCCAGGGACTAGTTTAAATGAGCAGTTCTTC.

Notes on this clone: This sample includes further DNA sequences coding for the same CDR3. The rearrangement links TRBV5-1 to TRBJ2-7; the match to TRBD1 covers 7 bases. Germline assignment: CDR1 SGHRS and CDR2 YFSETQ. J was trimmed by 2 bases and V by 3 bases; bases with no gene match: 5. The CDR3 is made up of 14 amino acids. In DNA, the CDR3 is TGCGCCAGCAGCTCTGGACAGGACCCCTACGAGCAGTACTTC. Its protein product is CASSSGQDPYEQYF. The full variable domain, in which reference TRBV5-1 and TRBJ2-7 provide the parts outside the CDR3, is KAGVTQTPRYLIKTRGQQVTLSCSPISGHRSVSWYQQTPGQGLQFLFEYFSETQRNKGNFPGRFSGRQFSNSRSEMNVSTLELGDSALYLCASSSGQDPYEQYFGPGTRLTVT.

V usage is TRBV5-1 and J usage is TRBJ2-2, with D perhaps TRBD1 or TRBD2 (7 bases each). The V gene's germline CDR1 is SGHRS and CDR2 YFSETQ. CDR3 length equals 16 residues. The V end was cut by 3 bases, the J end by 2 bases, with 14 bases between. As DNA, the CDR3 is TGCGCCAGCAGCTGGGAGGGACAGACCAACACCGGGGAGCTGTTTTTT. Its translation is CASSWEGQTNTGELFF. The full variable domain, its missing parts supplied by reference TRBV5-1 and TRBJ2-2, is KAGVTQTPRYLIKTRGQQVTLSCSPISGHRSVSWYQQTPGQGLQFLFEYFSETQRNKGNFPGRFSGRQFSNSRSEMNVSTLELGDSALYLCASSWEGQTNTGELFFGEGSRLTVL.

This clone was seen a few times. This chain uses TRBV29-1 with TRBJ2-7; 13 positions match TRBD2. V trimming: 0 bases; J trimming: 2 bases; junction bases outside the gene matches: 4. In germline, CDR1 is SQVTM, CDR2 ANQGSEA. The CDR3 has 16 amino acids. The CDR3 region is CSVEDTSGRAPYEQYF. The CDR3 nucleotides read TGCAGCGTTGAAGATACTAGCGGGAGGGCCCCCTACGAGCAGTACTTC.

J is TRBJ1-2 and V is TRBV2; D is perhaps TRBD1 (5 bases). This CDR3 contains 14 residues. Germline lookup yields CDR1 SNHLY and CDR2 FYNNEI. The V end lost 4 bases, the J end lost 4 bases, and 13 bases lay between the germline ends. CDR3 bases: TGTGCCAGCAGTGTCGGGGGGGGAGCCTATGGCTACACCTTC. Encoded protein: CASSVGGGAYGYTF.

CDR3 DNA sequence: TGCGCCAGCAGCTTCTCCTTCCCGCAGGGGGGTTACGAGCAGTACTTC. Amino acids: CASSFSFPQGGYEQYF. V gene TRBV5-1 combines with J gene TRBJ2-7; tentative D call: TRBD1 (7 bases). Germline V lookup: CDR1 SGHRS, CDR2 YFSETQ. The CDR3 is 16 amino acids. The ends were cut back, 2 bases at V and 4 bases at J, with 19 bases in the middle.

CDR3 nucleotide sequence: TGTGCCAGCAGACTACTAGCGGGACAAGGTGAGCAGTACTTC. This translates into CASRLLAGQGEQYF. The V and J genes are TRBV27 and TRBJ2-7; the match to TRBD2 covers 10 bases. Germline CDR1 reads MNHEY; CDR2 reads SMNVEV (reference sequence). This CDR3 region has 14 residues. The V segment lost 6 bases and the J segment 7 bases; nucleotides outside the gene matches: 9.

The rearrangement uses TRBV5-5 and TRBJ2-7, with 7 positions matching TRBD1. The CDR3 is made up of 13 amino acids. Germline V lookup: CDR1 SGHKS, CDR2 YYEKEE (reference sequence). Trimming cost V 6 bases and J 3 bases; bases outside gene matches: 6. The CDR3 nucleotides are TGTGCCAGCACCAGACAGGGTCACTACGAGCAGTACTTC. Translated, it gives CASTRQGHYEQYF.

This chain connects TRBV19 to TRBJ1-2, with TRBD1 matching over 7 bases. J lost 4 bases, V lost 6 bases, and 8 bases had no gene match. This CDR3 region has 14 residues. Germline V CDR1 and CDR2: LNHDA, SQIVND (reference sequence). CDR3 DNA: TGTGCCAGTAGCCCTACCCGACAGGGCTATGGCTACACCTTC. Its translation is CASSPTRQGYGYTF.

A remark on this clone: With only one base between it and a far larger clone, this is likely a read error. V and J are TRBV2 and TRBJ1-1; a possible D gene is TRBD1 (5 bases). Germline V gives CDR1 SNHLY, CDR2 FYNNEI. The CDR3 sequence is 13 residues long. Between the trimmed V and J ends, which lost 6 bases and 1 base, there was a span of 9 bases. This CDR3 is CASSQTGNTEAFF. The DNA for the CDR3 is TGTGCCAGCAGCCAAACAGGGAACACTGAAGCTTTCTTT.

J is TRBJ1-1 and V is TRBV5-1; D is uncertain. Germline lookup yields CDR1 SGHRS and CDR2 YFSETQ. Trimming took off 6 bases at V and 1 base at J, with 16 bases between the two ends. CDR3 size: 15 residues. The CDR3 spells CASNEGGAGNTEAFF. The CDR3 DNA follows: TGCGCCAGCAACGAGGGAGGCGCAGGGAACACTGAAGCTTTCTTT.

The V gene is TRBV2, the J gene TRBJ2-3, with TRBD2 identical over 14 bases. The CDR3 spans 15 residues. Germline V gene sequence: CDR1 SNHLY, CDR2 FYNNEI. The ends lost 8 bases at V and 5 bases at J; junction bases unmatched: 6. Here the CDR3 DNA reads TGTGCCAGCCACCGACTAGCGGGAGGGCTAGATACGCAGTATTTT. Protein: CASHRLAGGLDTQYF.

This clone came up once. The V and J genes are TRBV10-2 and TRBJ2-7; the match to TRBD2 covers 8 bases. In germline, CDR1 is WSHSY, CDR2 SAAADI. V trimming: 6 bases; J trimming: 5 bases; junction bases outside the gene matches: 15. CDR3 length equals 16 residues. The CDR3 reads CASRGTGTRLFNEQYF. The DNA for the CDR3 is TGCGCCAGCAGGGGGACCGGGACTAGACTCTTCAACGAGCAGTACTTC.

This clone has a single count. The chain couples TRBV19 to TRBJ2-3; 8 nucleotides align to TRBD1. Germline lookup yields CDR1 LNHDA and CDR2 SQIVND (reference sequence). The CDR3 runs 13 residues. Trimming removed 4 bases from V and 10 bases from J; junction bases left unmatched: 7. The CDR3 sequence is CASSREGQGPQYF. The CDR3 DNA follows: TGTGCCAGTAGTAGAGAAGGACAGGGACCGCAGTATTTT.